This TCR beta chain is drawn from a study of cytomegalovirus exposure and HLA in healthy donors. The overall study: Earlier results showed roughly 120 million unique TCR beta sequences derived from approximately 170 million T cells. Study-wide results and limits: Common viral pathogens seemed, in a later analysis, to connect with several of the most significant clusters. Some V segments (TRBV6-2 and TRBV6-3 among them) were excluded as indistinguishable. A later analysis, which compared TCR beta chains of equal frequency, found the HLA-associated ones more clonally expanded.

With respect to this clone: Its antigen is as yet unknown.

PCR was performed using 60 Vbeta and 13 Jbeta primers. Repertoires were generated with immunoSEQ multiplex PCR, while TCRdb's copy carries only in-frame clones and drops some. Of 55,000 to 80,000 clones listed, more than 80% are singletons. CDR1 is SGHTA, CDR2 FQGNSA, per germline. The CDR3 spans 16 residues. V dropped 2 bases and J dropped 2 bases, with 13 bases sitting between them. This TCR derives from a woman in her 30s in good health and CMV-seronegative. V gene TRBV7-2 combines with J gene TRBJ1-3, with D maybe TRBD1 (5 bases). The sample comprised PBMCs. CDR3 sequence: CASSLSPGGAGNTIYF. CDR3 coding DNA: TGTGCCAGCAGCTTATCCCCGGGAGGGGCTGGAAACACCATATATTTT.